The 29 T cell receptor beta chains presented below share a single source sample, sequenced in a study of T-cell reconstitution after alpha-beta-depleted transplantation in children. Library preparation (for TCRbeta) was performed with unique molecular identifiers. MiXCR, applied by TCRdb to the PCR reads, yields one record per CDR3 protein. The sample has approximately 240,000 distinct CDR3 sequences; approximately 10% are singletons. The sequences come from PBMCs, collected before TCRalphabeta/CD19-depleted stem cell transplant. These receptors were collected from a child under two years old with acute myeloid leukemia, due to receive a stem cell transplant.

This clonotype was detected ten times or more. The chain uses TRBV12-3 or TRBV12-4 and TRBJ2-5; D might be TRBD1 (6 bases). Trimming shortened V by 5 bases and J by 5 bases, and 27 bases separated the two germline ends. This CDR3 contains 18 residues. The CDR3 coding sequence is TGTGCCAGCAGTGCGGAAAGGGGGTCACTCGGAGATTCGGAGACCCAGTACTTC. This encodes CASSAERGSLGDSETQYF.

This clonotype appeared many times. The DNA for the CDR3 is TGTGCCAGCAGCGTGGAGGAGAGACAAGAGACCCAGTACTTC. Amino acids: CASSVEERQETQYF. The V call is TRBV9, the J call TRBJ2-5; D might be TRBD2 (5 bases). Per germline, CDR1 SGDLS and CDR2 YYNGEE. V was cut by 2 bases and J by 2 bases, with 10 bases left in between. This CDR3 is 14 amino acids long.

This clonotype was seen at least ten times. The chain couples TRBV15 to TRBJ1-2, with D unresolved. This CDR3 is 11 amino acids long. CDR1 LNHNV and CDR2 YYDKDF come from the germline V gene (reference sequence). V dropped 7 bases and J dropped 5 bases, with 8 bases sitting between them. The CDR3 loop is CATTNGYGYTF. CDR3 bases: TGTGCCACCACGAACGGTTATGGCTACACCTTC.

This clonotype was recorded many times. This chain uses TRBV5-6 with TRBJ2-4; D gene uncertain. V was trimmed by 3 bases and J by 4 bases, leaving 11 bases between them. The CDR3 totals 14 residues. Germline V gene sequence: CDR1 SGHDT, CDR2 YYEEEE. The CDR3 loop is CASSSRSPKNIQYF. Written as DNA, the CDR3 is TGTGCCAGCAGCTCTCGCAGTCCTAAAAACATTCAGTACTTC.

This clonotype was counted many times. The chain combines TRBV6-5 with TRBJ1-2, with D tentatively TRBD1 (5 bases). Germline V gene lookup returns CDR1 MNHEY and CDR2 SVGAGI. Trimming cost V 2 bases and J 4 bases, with 14 bases left between them. The CDR3 runs 15 residues. CDR3 nucleotides: TGTGCCAGCAGTTACGGTGGGGGTTCTACCTATGGCTACACCTTC. Residues: CASSYGGGSTYGYTF.

The chain is built from TRBV2 and TRBJ1-3; 8 positions match TRBD1. V dropped 4 bases and J dropped 0; count of bases not matched to a gene: 5. Germline assignment: CDR1 SNHLY and CDR2 FYNNEI. The CDR3 sequence is 16 residues long. CDR3 sequence: CASSGQGLGSGNTIYF. The CDR3 coding sequence is TGTGCCAGCAGTGGACAGGGGTTGGGCTCTGGAAACACCATATATTTT.

This clonotype was counted many times. This chain joins TRBV5-1 and TRBJ2-2; 7 bases align to TRBD2. The germline CDR1 and CDR2 sequences are SGHRS and YFSETQ. The CDR3 covers 16 residues. Unmatched junction bases numbered 11, after V lost 5 bases and J lost 4 bases. The CDR3 region is CASSVATSRSTGELFF. In nucleotides, the CDR3 is TGCGCCAGCAGTGTCGCGACTAGCCGTAGCACCGGGGAGCTGTTTTTT.

This clonotype was seen at least ten times. The V call is TRBV7-3, the J call TRBJ2-1, with 8 bases lining up with TRBD2. The CDR3 is 17 residues long. The germline gives CDR1 SGHTA, CDR2 FQGTGA. Trimming at V came to 5 bases and at J to 2 bases, leaving 11 bases not matched to a gene. The CDR3: CASSPPGGAGAYNEQFF. CDR3 in DNA: TGTGCCAGCAGCCCGCCCGGGGGAGCGGGAGCCTACAATGAGCAGTTCTTC.

The sample holds many counts of this clonotype. This CDR3 is CSATLSGGYTF. The DNA of the CDR3 is TGCAGTGCTACACTCTCGGGAGGCTACACCTTC. The chain is built from TRBV20-1 and TRBJ1-2; D gene uncertain. Between the trimmed V and J ends, which lost 4 bases and 8 bases, there was a span of 11 bases. Germline CDR1 and CDR2: DFQATT and SNEGSKA (reference sequence). The CDR3 consists of 11 residues.

This clonotype has ten or more counts. The V and J genes are TRBV7-2 and TRBJ1-4; D is uncertain. Germline V gene data show CDR1 as SGHTA and CDR2 as FQGNSA. With 1 base removed from V and 0 bases from J, the gap between germline ends came to 9 bases. This CDR3 contains 16 residues. The CDR3 coding sequence is TGTGCCAGCAGCTTAGTCGGGGTTTCAACTAATGAAAAACTGTTTTTT. Translation: CASSLVGVSTNEKLFF. Complete variable domain (other parts from reference TRBV7-2 and TRBJ1-4): GAGVSQSPSNKVTEKGKDVELRCDPISGHTALYWYRQSLGQGLEFLIYFQGNSAPDKSGLPSDRFSAERTGGSVSTLTIQRTQQEDSAVYLCASSLVGVSTNEKLFFGSGTQLSVL.

This clonotype was observed at least ten times. The gene calls are TRBV4-3 and TRBJ1-4; TRBD1 might be the D (5 bases). Trimming removed 0 bases from V and 8 bases from J, with 13 bases in between. Germline CDR1 is LGHNA and CDR2 is YSLEER. CDR3 size: 15 residues. The CDR3 region is CASSQEGRAREKLFF. The DNA for the CDR3 is TGCGCCAGCAGCCAAGAGGGCAGGGCACGGGAAAAACTGTTTTTT.

The sample holds many counts of this clonotype. The gene calls are TRBV20-1 and TRBJ2-3; 7 bases are a match to TRBD2. The V and J ends lost 5 bases and 6 bases, in that order; junction bases with no gene match: 5. This CDR3 spans 12 amino acids. From germline, CDR1 is DFQATT and CDR2 SNEGSKA (reference sequence). CDR3 loop: CSASGRFDTQYF. CDR3 DNA sequence: TGCAGTGCTTCCGGGAGGTTCGATACGCAGTATTTT.

This clonotype has a count of ten or more. The chain employs TRBV29-1 and TRBJ1-2; D uncertain. Germline V gene sequence: CDR1 SQVTM, CDR2 ANQGSEA. Trimming took off 6 bases at V and 7 bases at J, with 15 bases between the two ends. The CDR3 runs to 12 residues. Written as DNA, the CDR3 is TGCAGCGTCCTCGGGGAGGACCCTGGCTACACCTTC. Translating gives CSVLGEDPGYTF.

This clonotype was detected many times. This chain joins TRBV20-1 and TRBJ2-7, with 9 bases identical to TRBD2. The J segment lost 3 bases and the V segment lost 3 bases, leaving 9 bases of the junction unmatched. CDR1 is DFQATT, CDR2 SNEGSKA, per germline (reference sequence). This CDR3 region has 15 residues. The CDR3, as DNA: TGCAGTGCTAGGGCCCTAGCGGGACGTTTCTACGAGCAGTACTTC. Protein: CSARALAGRFYEQYF.

In this sample, this clonotype turned up many times. The gene calls are TRBV29-1 and TRBJ2-1, with a tentative D call TRBD2 (6 bases). This CDR3 comprises 12 residues. The V end lost 5 bases, the J end lost 13 bases, and 18 bases lay between the germline ends. Per germline, CDR1 SQVTM and CDR2 ANQGSEA. The CDR3 protein is CSVLDGGAGQFF. The CDR3 DNA reads TGCAGCGTTTTGGACGGCGGCGCGGGACAGTTCTTC.

This clonotype was seen many times. CDR3 sequence (DNA): TGCAGCGTTGACAGCCAGGGAGATACGCAGTATTTT. This encodes CSVDSQGDTQYF. The V call is TRBV29-1, the J call TRBJ2-3; maybe TRBD1 (5 bases). CDR3 length equals 12 residues. The V end was cut by 3 bases, the J end by 5 bases, with 9 bases between. Germline loops: CDR1 SQVTM, CDR2 ANQGSEA.

Ten or more counts support this clonotype. The chain employs TRBV24-1 and TRBJ2-1; no firm D call. Trimming pared 3 bases from V and 2 bases from J, leaving 1 base between. The CDR3 spans 12 residues. Germline values: CDR1 KGHDR, CDR2 SFDVKD. CDR3 amino acids: CATSDTYNEQFF. The CDR3 region has the DNA TGTGCCACCAGTGATACCTACAATGAGCAGTTCTTC.

This rearrangement joins TRBV7-3 to TRBJ2-2, with D tentatively TRBD1 (6 bases). Germline V gene data show CDR1 as SGHTA and CDR2 as FQGTGA. The CDR3 consists of 14 residues. With 5 bases removed from V and 1 base from J, the gap between germline ends came to 8 bases. The CDR3 reads CASSQTGNTGELFF. DNA of the CDR3: TGTGCCAGCAGCCAGACAGGGAACACCGGGGAGCTGTTTTTT.

This rearrangement joins TRBV20-1 to TRBJ2-2; possibly TRBD2 for D (6 bases). CDR3 length: 16 residues. Per germline, CDR1 DFQATT and CDR2 SNEGSKA (reference sequence). V was pared by 1 base and J by 3 bases, with 15 bases between. The CDR3 coding sequence is TGCAGTGCTAGAGGGATCGGGGGAGGCCACACCGGGGAGCTGTTTTTT. It specifies CSARGIGGGHTGELFF.

Ten or more counts support this clonotype. The chain combines TRBV20-1 with TRBJ2-5, with unresolved D. Trimming removed 3 bases at V and 2 bases at J, with 7 bases between. The CDR3 runs to 12 residues. CDR1 DFQATT and CDR2 SNEGSKA come from the germline V gene (reference sequence). The CDR3 coding sequence is TGCAGTGCTAGGCCAGCTCAAGAGACCCAGTACTTC. Translated, it gives CSARPAQETQYF.

This clonotype was detected many times. This chain links TRBV9 with TRBJ2-7; D perhaps matches TRBD2 (6 bases). Germline CDR1 reads SGDLS; CDR2 reads YYNGEE. The CDR3 is 16 amino acids. The ends were cut back, 2 bases at V and 5 bases at J, with 20 bases in the middle. CDR3 sequence: CASSVHWSGHRDEQYF. CDR3 nucleotides: TGTGCCAGCAGCGTCCACTGGAGCGGGCATAGGGACGAGCAGTACTTC.

This clonotype came up a few times. The rearrangement joins TRBV9 to TRBJ2-1, with unresolved D. Trimming shortened V by 0 bases and J by 7 bases, and 14 bases separated the two germline ends. This CDR3 contains 15 residues. Per the germline V gene, CDR1 is SGDLS and CDR2 is YYNGEE. This CDR3 is CASSVGVTMRNEQFF. Written as DNA, the CDR3 is TGTGCCAGCAGCGTAGGGGTAACGATGAGGAATGAGCAGTTCTTC. Complete variable domain (other parts from reference TRBV9 and TRBJ2-1): DSGVTQTPKHLITATGQRVTLRCSPRSGDLSVYWYQQSLDQGLQFLIQYYNGEERAKGNILERFSAQQFPDLHSELNLSSLELGDSALYFCASSVGVTMRNEQFFGPGTRLTVL.

This clonotype was detected ten times or more. The rearrangement links TRBV19 to TRBJ1-3; no clear D. Germline V gene data show CDR1 as LNHDA and CDR2 as SQIVND (reference sequence). Trimming shortened V by 7 bases and J by 0 bases, and 16 bases separated the two germline ends. The CDR3 totals 16 residues. In DNA form, the CDR3 reads TGTGCCAGTAATCGACAAAGCCCCAACTCTGGAAACACCATATATTTT. This gives the protein CASNRQSPNSGNTIYF.

This clonotype has a count of ten or more. V is TRBV12-3 or TRBV12-4 and J is TRBJ2-7; TRBD1 matches 7 bases. This CDR3 is built from 13 residues. V shed 4 bases, J shed 6 bases, and the junction held 6 bases outside the gene matches. The DNA of the CDR3 is TGTGCCAGCAGTTCCGACAGGGTCTCCGAGCAGTACTTC. It is translated as CASSSDRVSEQYF.

The table lists this clonotype with many counts. This chain joins TRBV12-3 or TRBV12-4 and TRBJ2-3; no definite D call. Trimming pared 1 base from V and 5 bases from J, leaving 7 bases between. This CDR3 is 13 amino acids long. CDR3 sequence: CASSLGWGDTQYF. The CDR3, as DNA: TGTGCCAGCAGTTTAGGGTGGGGAGATACGCAGTATTTT.

Many counts were recorded for this clonotype. The V and J genes are TRBV5-1 and TRBJ1-1, with 8 bases that match TRBD1. The germline V gene encodes CDR1 SGHRS and CDR2 YFSETQ. V was clipped by 9 bases and J by 1 base; unmatched bases: 11. CDR3 length: 15 amino acids. CDR3: CATRTGQGRNTEAFF. CDR3 in DNA: TGCGCCACCCGGACCGGACAGGGAAGGAACACTGAAGCTTTCTTT. The variable domain in full, completed from reference TRBV5-1 and TRBJ1-1, reads KAGVTQTPRYLIKTRGQQVTLSCSPISGHRSVSWYQQTPGQGLQFLFEYFSETQRNKGNFPGRFSGRQFSNSRSEMNVSTLELGDSALYLCATRTGQGRNTEAFFGQGTRLTVV.

This clonotype was seen at least ten times. This chain links TRBV20-1 with TRBJ2-7; the D gene is possibly TRBD2 (6 bases). V lost 5 bases, J lost 1 base, and 12 bases lay in between. Germline V gene lookup returns CDR1 DFQATT and CDR2 SNEGSKA (reference sequence). CDR3 length: 13 amino acids. The CDR3 DNA sequence: TGCAGTGCTGTGACTAGAGTGTCCTACGAGCAGTACTTC. This gives the protein CSAVTRVSYEQYF.

This clonotype was picked up many times. CDR3 region: CAISEPPPGLAGVSYEQYF. The DNA of the CDR3 is TGTGCCATCAGTGAGCCTCCACCGGGACTAGCGGGGGTGTCCTACGAGCAGTACTTC. The chain employs TRBV10-3 and TRBJ2-7; 14 nucleotides agree with TRBD2. Germline trimming cut 2 bases from V and 1 base from J; bases unmatched to any gene: 10. The CDR3 sequence is 19 residues long. Germline V gene sequence: CDR1 ENHRY, CDR2 SYGVKD.

This clonotype was seen a few times. It is likely a read error: a sequence one base away is far more abundant. The gene calls are TRBV5-1 and TRBJ1-2; unclear D gene. The germline V gene has CDR1 SGHRS and CDR2 YFSETQ. This CDR3 has 13 amino acids. The CDR3 sequence: CASSLEANYGYAF. The CDR3 nucleotides read TGCGCCAGCAGCTTGGAAGCTAACTATGGCTACGCCTTC.